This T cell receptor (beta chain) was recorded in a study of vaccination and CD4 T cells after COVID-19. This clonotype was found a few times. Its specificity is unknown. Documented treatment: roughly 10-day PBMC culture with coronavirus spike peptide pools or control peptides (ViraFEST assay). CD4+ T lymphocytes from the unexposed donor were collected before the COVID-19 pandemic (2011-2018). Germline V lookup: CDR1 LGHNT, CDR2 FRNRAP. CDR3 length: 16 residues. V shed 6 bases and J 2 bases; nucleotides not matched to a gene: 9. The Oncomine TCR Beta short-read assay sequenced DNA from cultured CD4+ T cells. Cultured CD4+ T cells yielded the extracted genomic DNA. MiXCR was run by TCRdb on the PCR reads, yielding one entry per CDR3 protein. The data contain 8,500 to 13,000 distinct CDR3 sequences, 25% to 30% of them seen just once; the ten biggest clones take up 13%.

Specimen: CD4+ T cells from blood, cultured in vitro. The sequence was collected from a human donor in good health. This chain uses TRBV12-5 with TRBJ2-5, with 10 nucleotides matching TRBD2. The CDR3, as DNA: TGTGCTAGTGGACCGGGGGCTAGCGGGGGTCAAGAGACCCAGTACTTC. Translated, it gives CASGPGASGGQETQYF.